The TCR beta chain described here comes from a study of T cell repertoires in ileal Crohn's disease. Study-wide background: Every patient was operated on for stricturing (roughly 61%) or penetrating (approximately 40%) complications. Study-level points and caveats: Mucosal expansions were suggested to be mainly CD8 T cells. Endoscopic recurrence occurred in every patient whose clonality exceeded 26.8%.

The assay was immunoSEQ multiplex PCR, and TCRdb's table has in-frame clones only and misses some. The sample lists about 5,600 clones, approximately 85% occurring once. Included were adult ileal or ileocolonic Crohn's patients indicated for ileocolonic resection. On this clone: The antigen is unknown.

The CDR3 consists of 17 residues. V lost 6 bases to trimming and J lost 6 bases, with 26 bases between them. Germline loops: CDR1 MDHEN, CDR2 SYDVKM. The clonotype was recovered from an adult with Crohn's disease. The rearrangement links TRBV28 to TRBJ1-1, with D possibly matching TRBD1 (6 bases). The sample was ileal tissue. The DNA of the CDR3 is TGTGCCAGCAGGGCCCCATCTTCCCTCAGGGGATGGGCTGAAGCTTTCTTT. This translates into CASRAPSSLRGWAEAFF.